This T cell receptor (beta chain) comes out of a study of post-analysis software for immune sequencing data. Notes on the study in general: With TRBV5-6, TRBV5-1 and TRBV20-1 included, about five TRBV segments were more frequent in patients than in controls.

With regard to this clonotype: Antigen specificity is unknown.

The authors incorporated unique molecular identifiers into the TCR beta cDNA libraries. TCRdb reprocessed the PCR reads with MiXCR, giving one entry per CDR3 protein. The table includes 400,000 to 500,000 distinct CDR3 sequences, 39% detected once. This CDR3 is built from 14 residues. Germline assignment: CDR1 ENHRY and CDR2 SYGVKD. Trimming left V 3 bases short and J 6 bases short, with 14 bases between. This receptor was identified in a girl aged 2-10 years with multiple sclerosis. J is TRBJ1-2 and V is TRBV10-3; perhaps TRBD1 as D (6 bases). Sequencing was done on a sample of blood. The CDR3 spells CAISEKMRTDGYTF. The DNA for the CDR3 is TGTGCCATCAGTGAAAAAATGAGGACAGATGGCTACACCTTC.